The rows below give T cell receptor beta chains drawn from one sample of a study of T-cell reconstitution after alpha-beta-depleted transplantation in children. MiXCR was run by TCRdb on the PCR reads, yielding one entry per CDR3 protein. Of a few hundred thousand distinct CDR3 sequences listed, around 7% are singletons. This sample comprised PBMCs, obtained before TCRalphabeta/CD19-depleted stem cell transplant. These receptors all come from a boy between 2 and 10 years old with acute lymphoblastic leukemia, due to receive a stem cell transplant. CDR3s include the opening cysteine and the closing phenylalanine or tryptophan. Fields, in order: V gene, J gene, D gene, clone size, CDR3 protein, CDR3 DNA. A D gene is named only where the DNA matches it firmly. Clone sizes are given selectively: once, few, many, or a class where the clone is expanded.

TRBV3-1,TRBJ1-6,.,.,CASSSTGNNSPLHF,TGTGCCAGCAGCTCCACGGGGAATAATTCACCCCTCCACTTT
TRBV20-1,TRBJ2-1,TRBD2,many,CSASPGLADNEQFF,TGCAGTGCCAGCCCGGGACTAGCTGACAATGAGCAGTTCTTC
TRBV10-2,TRBJ2-3,TRBD2,many,CASRLAGEGTDTQYF,TGCGCCAGCAGGCTAGCGGGAGAGGGGACAGATACGCAGTATTTT
TRBV20-1,TRBJ2-3,TRBD2,.,CRGKDPGLAGGFRTDTQYF,TGCAGGGGTAAGGATCCGGGACTAGCGGGCGGCTTCCGCACAGATACGCAGTATTTT
TRBV5-1,TRBJ2-7,TRBD2,many,CASSLWGTRTSGSSYEQYF,TGCGCCAGCAGCTTGTGGGGGACTCGGACTAGCGGGAGCTCCTACGAGCAGTACTTC
TRBV20-1,TRBJ2-3,TRBD2,many,CSARDMRLASRNTQYF,TGCAGTGCTAGAGATATGAGACTAGCGTCTCGGAATACGCAGTATTTT
TRBV6-6,TRBJ1-2,.,few,CASNPFSNYGYTF,TGTGCCAGCAACCCATTTTCCAACTATGGCTACACCTTC
TRBV3-1,TRBJ2-2,TRBD2,many,CASSDEGGREYTGELFF,TGTGCCAGCAGCGACGAAGGCGGGAGGGAGTACACCGGGGAGCTGTTTTTT
TRBV28,TRBJ1-1,TRBD1,few,CASSLYLKDREDTEAFF,TGTGCCAGCAGTTTATACCTGAAGGACAGGGAGGACACTGAAGCTTTCTTT
TRBV6-2/TRBV6-3,TRBJ2-7,.,few,CASSTGTANSYEQYF,TGTGCCAGTTCTACTGGGACTGCCAACTCCTACGAGCAGTACTTC
TRBV2,TRBJ2-7,TRBD1,many,CASTETGLKYEQYF,TGTGCCAGCACGGAGACAGGGCTAAAATACGAGCAGTACTTC
TRBV5-6,TRBJ2-7,TRBD1,.,CASSRGQYYEQYF,TGTGCCAGCAGCCGGGGACAGTATTACGAGCAGTACTTC
TRBV11-2,TRBJ1-1,TRBD1,many,CASSFNRGPEAFF,TGTGCCAGCAGCTTTAACAGGGGCCCTGAAGCTTTCTTT
TRBV5-1,TRBJ1-1,.,.,CASSLARGAAGTEAFF,TGCGCCAGCAGCTTGGCCAGGGGCGCGGCGGGGACTGAAGCTTTCTTT
TRBV30,TRBJ2-3,.,few,CAWSVQISTDTQYF,TGTGCCTGGAGTGTACAGATTAGCACAGATACGCAGTATTTT
TRBV6-6,TRBJ1-1,.,few,CASSTAEAFF,TGTGCCAGCAGTACTGCTGAAGCTTTCTTT
TRBV6-2/TRBV6-3,TRBJ2-3,.,.,CASSPTLRDPAPDTQYF,TGTGCCAGCAGTCCGACTCTCCGGGACCCCGCTCCAGATACGCAGTATTTT
TRBV5-1,TRBJ1-4,.,many,CASSPSSTNEKLFF,TGCGCCAGCTCCCCTAGCTCAACTAATGAAAAACTGTTTTTT
TRBV7-8,TRBJ2-2,TRBD1,few,CASSPGTGGPTGELFF,TGTGCCAGCAGCCCGGGGACAGGGGGTCCCACCGGGGAGCTGTTTTTT
TRBV20-1,TRBJ2-7,.,many,CSARATGPGEQYF,TGCAGTGCTAGAGCGACAGGCCCGGGGGAGCAGTACTTC
TRBV28,TRBJ2-7,.,.,CASSLRGLPGRRSSYEQYF,TGTGCCAGCAGTTTGAGGGGGTTACCCGGGCGGAGGAGCTCCTACGAGCAGTACTTC
TRBV10-3,TRBJ2-5,.,many,CAISGTVQETQYF,TGTGCCATCAGTGGGACAGTCCAAGAGACCCAGTACTTC
TRBV10-3,TRBJ2-7,.,many,CAISQLGYEQYF,TGTGCCATCAGTCAATTAGGCTACGAGCAGTACTTC
TRBV7-9,TRBJ2-5,.,few,CASSSPLSYQETQYF,TGTGCCAGCAGCTCCCCCCTAAGCTACCAAGAGACCCAGTACTTC
TRBV6-6,TRBJ2-1,TRBD2,many,CASSYSGGQGCIF,TGTGCCAGCAGTTACTCGGGAGGGCAGGGCTGCATCTTC